This entry describes one TCR beta chain. Its antigen is not known. Additional DNA sequences in this sample encode the identical CDR3. The CDR3 runs 13 residues. V lost 6 bases, J lost 0 bases, and 6 bases lay in between. The germline gives CDR1 MNHEY, CDR2 SMNVEV (reference sequence). Assay: immunoSEQ multiplex PCR; the TCRdb copy retains only in-frame clones and omits some. The sample shows about 83,000 clones, 91% of them seen only once. This specimen belongs to a study of OX40 agonist ivuxolimab in advanced cancers. Study results and caveats: Certain nonresponders additionally had low normalized T-cell clonal expansion. At 0.1 to 3.0 mg/kg and by week 6, CD4+ and CD8+ T cells in the blood had expanded clonally.

The specimen was CD4+ or CD8+ T cells sorted from blood, collected in a trial of the OX40 agonist ivuxolimab. The TCR originated in an adult with an advanced solid tumor such as melanoma, head and neck, liver or kidney cancer. This chain joins TRBV27 and TRBJ2-1, with no clear D. CDR3 sequence: CASSLSSYNEQFF. CDR3 nucleotide sequence: TGTGCCAGCAGCCTGAGCTCCTACAATGAGCAGTTCTTC.